The following is a T cell receptor (beta chain) sequence with its context. V lost 6 bases and J lost 3; bases outside the gene matches: 10. The CDR3 spans 15 residues. Germline lookup yields CDR1 MNHEY and CDR2 SMNVEV (reference sequence). This specimen comes from a study of long-term antiretroviral therapy in people with HIV. The assay used was immunoSEQ (version v3.0), run at survey level. This table comes from immunoSEQ multiplex PCR, and its TCRdb copy is limited to in-frame clones, with some not included. The sample has approximately 12,000 clones, 83% seen once. V usage is TRBV27 and J usage is TRBJ2-7; 8 nucleotides match TRBD2. The sequence was collected from a man aged 40-49 years with HIV. The sequenced sample was unsorted PBMCs, obtained 3.4 years after starting antiretroviral therapy. CDR3 sequence reads: CASRTSGHISYEQYF. The DNA of the CDR3 is TGTGCCAGCAGAACTAGCGGACATATAAGCTACGAGCAGTACTTC.